What follows are 25 T cell receptor beta chains derived from one specimen sequenced in a study of T cell responses to AZD1222 COVID-19 vaccine. Sequenced by immunoSEQ multiplex PCR; TCRdb stores in-frame clones only, minus some. The sample lists approximately 89,000 clones; just over 90% were seen once. The sample was peripheral blood, taken 28 days after the second AZD1222 dose. These receptor sequences come from an adult who received the AZD1222 COVID-19 vaccine.

As DNA, the CDR3 is TGTGCCAGTAGTACAGCCTCAACCTCGTACTCTTCTGAAGCTTTCTTT. Amino acids: CASSTASTSYSSEAFF. The chain couples TRBV19 to TRBJ1-1, with D unclear. The V end was cut by 4 bases, the J end by 6 bases, with 21 bases between. Germline CDR1 and CDR2: LNHDA and SQIVND (reference sequence). The CDR3 spans 16 residues.

V is TRBV5-1 and J is TRBJ2-5; TRBD1 is a possible D gene (6 bases). The CDR3 has 15 amino acids. V was clipped by 3 bases and J by 1 base, with 13 bases between them. CDR1 and CDR2 from the germline V gene are SGHRS and YFSETQ. The CDR3, as DNA: TGCGCCAGCAGCTCCTACAGGGCGGTCCAAGAGACCCAGTACTTC. The encoded protein is CASSSYRAVQETQYF.

A few counts support this clone. The V call is TRBV6-2 or TRBV6-3, the J call TRBJ2-2; D perhaps matches TRBD2 (5 bases). The CDR3 extends over 17 amino acids. Trimming took 0 bases from V and 2 from J, leaving 13 bases between them. From germline, CDR1 is MNHEY and CDR2 SVGEGT. In DNA, the CDR3 is TGTGCCAGCAGTTACTCGGCCGGGGTCTCCAACACCGGGGAGCTGTTTTTT. Translating it yields CASSYSAGVSNTGELFF.

The chain couples TRBV30 to TRBJ1-1, with unresolved D. Trimming shortened V by 4 bases and J by 1 base, and 4 bases separated the two germline ends. CDR3 size: 11 residues. Germline values: CDR1 GTSNPN, CDR2 SVGIG (reference sequence). The CDR3 protein is CAWNGNTEAFF. Here the CDR3 DNA reads TGTGCCTGGAATGGGAACACTGAAGCTTTCTTT.

The rearrangement uses TRBV28 and TRBJ1-1; the match to TRBD1 covers 7 bases. The V segment lost 3 bases and the J segment 10 bases; nucleotides outside the gene matches: 8. This CDR3 spans 13 amino acids. CDR1 and CDR2 (germline): MDHEN, SYDVKM. CDR3 loop: CASSFTGVTGAFF. CDR3 bases: TGTGCCAGCAGTTTTACAGGGGTCACAGGAGCTTTCTTT.

The rearrangement uses TRBV10-3 and TRBJ1-1; tentatively, D is TRBD1 (5 bases). Trimming removed 10 bases at V and 5 bases at J, with 14 bases between. CDR1 ENHRY and CDR2 SYGVKD come from the germline V gene. The CDR3 is made up of 12 amino acids. The CDR3 region has the DNA TGTGCCACCTTCGGGGAGGGGACTGAAGCTTTCTTT. This gives the protein CATFGEGTEAFF.

The chain is built from TRBV5-6 and TRBJ1-3; D is perhaps TRBD1 (6 bases). CDR1 SGHDT and CDR2 YYEEEE come from the germline V gene. This CDR3 is built from 16 residues. V dropped 0 bases and J dropped 0 bases, with 10 bases sitting between them. In DNA form, the CDR3 reads TGTGCCAGCAGCTTGGACGACAGGATCTCTGGAAACACCATATATTTT. This sequence encodes CASSLDDRISGNTIYF.

The chain uses TRBV7-8 and TRBJ2-5; 8 bases map to TRBD1. Germline values: CDR1 SGHVS, CDR2 FQNEAQ. Germline trimming cut 5 bases from V and 4 bases from J; bases unmatched to any gene: 12. This CDR3 region has 16 residues. The CDR3 is CASSKGAGGAGETQYF. The CDR3 DNA follows: TGTGCCAGCAGCAAGGGGGCAGGGGGCGCAGGAGAGACCCAGTACTTC.

V usage is TRBV10-3 and J usage is TRBJ1-1, with unresolved D. Germline loops: CDR1 ENHRY, CDR2 SYGVKD. The CDR3 runs 15 residues. The ends were cut back, 3 bases at V and 4 bases at J, with 15 bases in the middle. CDR3 in DNA: TGTGCCATCAGTGACCATCTCGCCGGCTTCACTGAAGCTTTCTTT. Translated, it gives CAISDHLAGFTEAFF.

V gene TRBV5-5 combines with J gene TRBJ1-1; 8 nucleotides line up with TRBD1. This CDR3 comprises 16 residues. Germline V gene lookup returns CDR1 SGHKS and CDR2 YYEKEE (reference sequence). Trimming took 0 bases from V and 3 from J; bases not matched to a gene: 7. In DNA, the CDR3 is TGTGCCAGCAGCTTGGCGCGGACAGGGAGGTACACTGAAGCTTTCTTT. This encodes CASSLARTGRYTEAFF.

The DNA for the CDR3 is TGTGCCAGCAGTTCGGGACAGGATTACTATGGCTACACCTTC. Translation gives CASSSGQDYYGYTF. The V call is TRBV6-6, the J call TRBJ1-2; 8 bases map to TRBD1. The CDR3 is made up of 14 amino acids. Germline V lookup: CDR1 MNHNY, CDR2 SVGAGI (reference sequence). The ends lost 4 bases at V and 3 bases at J; junction bases unmatched: 4.

The CDR3 reads CASRRLEKDNEQFF. As DNA, the CDR3 is TGTGCCAGCAGGCGACTAGAGAAGGACAATGAGCAGTTCTTC. The chain carries TRBV3-1 (or the pseudogene TRBV3-2) and TRBJ2-1; tentatively, D is TRBD2 (6 bases). CDR3 size: 14 residues. CDR1 is LGHDT, CDR2 YNNKEL, per germline (reference sequence). Trimming removed 6 bases at V and 5 bases at J, with 14 bases between.

The CDR3 is CAWSVQKGSTEAFF. The CDR3 coding sequence is TGTGCCTGGAGTGTACAAAAGGGGAGCACTGAAGCTTTCTTT. The rearrangement uses TRBV30 and TRBJ1-1; TRBD1 is a possible D gene (5 bases). V lost 0 bases, J lost 4 bases, and 12 bases lay in between. The CDR3 spans 14 residues. Per germline, CDR1 GTSNPN and CDR2 SVGIG (reference sequence). The variable domain in full, completed from reference TRBV30 and TRBJ1-1, reads SQTIHQWPATLVQPVGSPLSLECTVEGTSNPNLYWYRQAAGRGLQLLFYSVGIGQISSEVPQNLSASRPQDRQFILSSKKLLLSDSGFYLCAWSVQKGSTEAFFGQGTRLTVV.

The count of this clone is one. V gene TRBV19 combines with J gene TRBJ1-2; 8 bases agree with TRBD1. V gave up 7 bases and J gave up 2 bases; unmatched junction bases: 6. This CDR3 contains 14 residues. Germline V CDR1 and CDR2: LNHDA, SQIVND (reference sequence). CDR3: CASTTGEQNYGYTF. The CDR3 DNA follows: TGTGCCAGTACGACAGGGGAGCAGAACTATGGCTACACCTTC.

The chain links TRBV4-3 to TRBJ1-2; TRBD1 is a possible D gene (6 bases). The CDR3 extends over 15 amino acids. Trimming pared 0 bases from V and 2 bases from J, leaving 10 bases between. Germline V gives CDR1 LGHNA, CDR2 YSLEER. As DNA, the CDR3 is TGCGCCAGCAGCCAAGATACAGGGCCCAACTATGGCTACACCTTC. It translates to CASSQDTGPNYGYTF.

CDR3 in DNA: TGCGCCAGCAGTGAGTCAAGGGGGAACTATGGCTACACCTTC. Translation gives CASSESRGNYGYTF. The V and J genes are TRBV10-2 and TRBJ1-2, with D tentatively TRBD1 (6 bases). The germline CDR1 and CDR2 sequences are WSHSY and SAAADI. This CDR3 region has 14 residues. V gave up 0 bases and J gave up 2 bases, with 7 bases separating them.

The chain has TRBV10-3 and TRBJ1-6; D call uncertain. V lost 6 bases and J 5 bases, leaving 14 bases between the germline ends. Per the germline V gene, CDR1 is ENHRY and CDR2 is SYGVKD. This CDR3 comprises 15 residues. The CDR3 DNA reads TGTGCCATCAGGGCCGGCGGGGAAAATAATTCACCCCTCCACTTT. Its translation is CAIRAGGENNSPLHF.

This clone was seen a handful of times. The gene calls are TRBV5-1 and TRBJ1-3; D remains unclear. From germline, CDR1 is SGHRS and CDR2 YFSETQ. The V and J ends lost 0 bases and 0 bases respectively, with 10 bases between them. The CDR3 is 16 amino acids. In nucleotides, the CDR3 is TGCGCCAGCAGCTTGGGCGAGAGCTTCTCTGGAAACACCATATATTTT. This encodes CASSLGESFSGNTIYF.

The DNA of the CDR3 is TGTGCTAGTGGTTTGGCCACAGGGCGAGGCCAGCCCCAGCATTTT. Amino acid sequence: CASGLATGRGQPQHF. This rearrangement joins TRBV12-5 to TRBJ1-5; the D gene is possibly TRBD1 (6 bases). The CDR3 runs to 15 residues. Germline CDR1 is LGHNT and CDR2 is FRNRAP. The V gene lost 1 base and the J gene lost 7 bases, with 14 bases spanning the gap.

The J gene is TRBJ2-1, the V gene TRBV19; D gene uncertain. Trimming stripped 6 bases from V and 8 bases from J, with 11 bases between. Germline loops: CDR1 LNHDA, CDR2 SQIVND (reference sequence). The CDR3 runs 12 residues. The CDR3 coding sequence is TGTGCCAGTAGGGCCACAGTGGATGAGCAGTTCTTC. Translation gives CASRATVDEQFF.

V usage is TRBV6-5 and J usage is TRBJ2-7, with D unresolved. Per germline, CDR1 MNHEY and CDR2 SVGAGI. The CDR3 sequence is 13 residues long. Trimming stripped 5 bases from V and 0 bases from J, with 8 bases between. The CDR3 nucleotides are TGTGCCAGCAGTCCGGGTCTCTCCTACGAGCAGTACTTC. Its translation is CASSPGLSYEQYF.

The chain employs TRBV5-8 and TRBJ1-1; D remains unclear. The CDR3 extends over 14 amino acids. V lost 1 base and J lost 2, with 9 bases in between. The germline V gene encodes CDR1 SGHTS and CDR2 YDEGEE. CDR3 in amino acids: CASSLSPANTEAFF. In DNA, the CDR3 is TGTGCCAGCAGCTTGTCACCGGCTAACACTGAAGCTTTCTTT.

CDR3 in amino acids: CASSPPVSRQGRAEAFF. The CDR3, as DNA: TGTGCCAGCTCACCACCGGTCTCCCGGCAGGGCAGAGCTGAAGCTTTCTTT. The chain carries TRBV18 and TRBJ1-1, with TRBD1 as a possible D gene (5 bases). The CDR3 is 17 residues long. From germline, CDR1 is KGHSH and CDR2 LQKENI. V gave up 0 bases and J gave up 6 bases, with 20 bases separating them.

The chain employs TRBV12-3 or TRBV12-4 and TRBJ2-2, with TRBD2 matching 7 bases. The CDR3 length is 13 residues. Trimming at V came to 6 bases and at J to 7 bases, leaving 5 bases not matched to a gene. The CDR3 DNA sequence: TGTGCCAGCAGGGTAGCGGGCAGCGGGGAGCTGTTTTTT. Amino acids: CASRVAGSGELFF.

V gene TRBV7-2 combines with J gene TRBJ1-1; unclear D gene. Per the germline V gene, CDR1 is SGHTA and CDR2 is FQGNSA. The CDR3 has 16 amino acids. V was pared by 2 bases and J by 1 base, with 14 bases between. For the CDR3, the DNA is TGTGCCAGCAGCTTACAGTCGCGGCAGGCGAACACTGAAGCTTTCTTT. It encodes CASSLQSRQANTEAFF.